Below, 21 T cell receptor beta chains from the same sample are listed, as sequenced in a study of OX40 agonist ivuxolimab in advanced cancers. The method was the immunoSEQ multiplex PCR assay. The table was pulled from immuneACCESS by TCRdb, which kept in-frame rearrangements only. Such tables lose some clones; where checked, under half of the loss comes from unresolved V genes, and the rest has no known cause. The sample data list tens of thousands of clones, and roughly 84% of these were observed just once. The ten largest clones represent 1.5% to 2% of the sample. Here the sequenced sample was CD4+ or CD8+ T cells sorted from blood, taken in a trial of the OX40 agonist ivuxolimab. Every receptor here comes from an adult with an advanced solid tumor such as melanoma, head and neck, liver or kidney cancer.

The chain uses TRBV29-1 and TRBJ2-5, with D uncertain. This CDR3 has 10 residues. The V end lost 4 bases, the J end lost 5 bases, and 5 bases lay between the germline ends. CDR1 SQVTM and CDR2 ANQGSEA come from the germline V gene. CDR3 loop: CSVATETQYF. The CDR3, as DNA: TGCAGCGTTGCGACGGAGACCCAGTACTTC.

The chain uses TRBV10-3 and TRBJ2-7; D is perhaps TRBD2 (12 bases). Trimming stripped 6 bases from V and 5 bases from J, with 29 bases between. CDR1 and CDR2 from the germline V gene are ENHRY and SYGVKD. This CDR3 is 18 amino acids long. CDR3 region: CAISTSGTGGLAGHEQYF. CDR3 DNA sequence: TGTGCCATCAGCACCTCCGGGACAGGGGGACTAGCGGGCCACGAGCAGTACTTC.

This clone has a handful of counts. The chain joins TRBV28 to TRBJ1-4; D call uncertain. V lost 5 bases and J 8 bases, leaving 9 bases between the germline ends. The CDR3 sequence is 12 residues long. The germline CDR1 and CDR2 sequences are MDHEN and SYDVKM. In DNA form, the CDR3 reads TGTGCCAGCAGTACGACGGGAGAAAAACTGTTTTTT. Residues: CASSTTGEKLFF.

The CDR3: CASKRGVGANVLTF. CDR3 DNA sequence: TGTGCCAGCAAGCGTGGCGTCGGGGCCAACGTCCTGACTTTC. This chain links TRBV6-5 with TRBJ2-6; D is undetermined. This CDR3 contains 14 residues. Trimming took off 7 bases at V and 4 bases at J, with 11 bases between the two ends. The V gene's germline CDR1 is MNHEY and CDR2 SVGAGI.

The chain couples TRBV7-3 to TRBJ1-5; D is uncertain. The CDR3 extends over 13 amino acids. With 3 bases removed from V and 3 bases from J, the gap between germline ends came to 6 bases. Germline V gives CDR1 SGHTA, CDR2 FQGTGA. The CDR3 coding sequence is TGTGCCAGCAGCTTGGGCACCAATCAGCCCCAGCATTTT. Translation: CASSLGTNQPQHF.

This clone was picked up one time. The rearrangement links TRBV6-5 to TRBJ2-1; D not resolved. The ends were cut back, 2 bases at V and 4 bases at J, with 9 bases in the middle. The CDR3 is 14 amino acids. Germline V gene data show CDR1 as MNHEY and CDR2 as SVGAGI. CDR3 in amino acids: CASSYRAEYNEQFF. CDR3 nucleotide sequence: TGTGCCAGCAGTTACAGGGCAGAATACAATGAGCAGTTCTTC.

The V gene is TRBV21-1, the J gene TRBJ2-7; the DNA was not used to check the table's D call, TRBD2. TRBV21-1 is a listed pseudogene. CDR3 length: 15 amino acids. This CDR3 is CASSKAEGVTYEQYF. CDR3 sequence (DNA): TGTGCCAGCAGCAAAGCTGAGGGAGTGACCTACGAGCAGTACTTC.

The rearrangement uses TRBV7-5 and TRBJ2-1. TRBV7-5 is a recognized pseudogene. The CDR3 totals 15 residues. CDR3 DNA: TGTGCCAGAAGCTTATCTTGGGTTTCCTACAATGAGCAGTTCTTC. Its protein is CARSLSWVSYNEQFF.

This clone appeared a few times. The rearrangement joins TRBV11-2 to TRBJ1-1, with unresolved D. Germline CDR1 reads SGHAT; CDR2 reads FQNNGV. This CDR3 has 12 amino acids. The V and J ends lost 2 bases and 5 bases respectively, with 6 bases between them. For the CDR3, the DNA is TGTGCCAGCAGCTTAAGTTGGACTGAAGCTTTCTTT. Amino acids: CASSLSWTEAFF.

The DNA for the CDR3 is TGTGCCAGCAGCGTAGAGGGGGAGGGCGGCCCCAAGCGGACCCAGTACTTC. This codes for CASSVEGEGGPKRTQYF. The chain is built from TRBV9 and TRBJ2-5; TRBD2 is a possible D gene (7 bases). Germline lookup yields CDR1 SGDLS and CDR2 YYNGEE. Trimming shortened V by 0 bases and J by 7 bases, and 22 bases separated the two germline ends. This CDR3 is built from 17 residues.

The rearrangement uses TRBV2 and TRBJ2-2, with D possibly TRBD1 on 7 matching bases. CDR1 SNHLY and CDR2 FYNNEI come from the germline V gene. This CDR3 is 20 amino acids long. V lost 1 base and J 1 base, leaving 22 bases between the germline ends. The CDR3, as DNA: TGTGCCAGCAGTGAAGGGGCGGGACAGTCTAAAAGGGGGAACACCGGGGAGCTGTTTTTT. Its protein product is CASSEGAGQSKRGNTGELFF.

V gene TRBV19 combines with J gene TRBJ2-5, with 11 bases fitting TRBD2. V trimming: 1 base; J trimming: 1 base; junction bases outside the gene matches: 5. Germline CDR1 reads LNHDA; CDR2 reads SQIVND (reference sequence). This CDR3 comprises 17 residues. The CDR3 sequence is CASSIVGLAGGQETQYF. DNA of the CDR3: TGTGCCAGTAGTATAGTTGGCCTAGCGGGAGGCCAAGAGACCCAGTACTTC.

This chain joins TRBV6-1 and TRBJ2-3, with D possibly matching TRBD2 (7 bases). This CDR3 has 16 amino acids. Trimming took off 3 bases at V and 2 bases at J, with 15 bases between the two ends. CDR1 is MNHNS and CDR2 is SASEGT in the germline V gene. DNA for the CDR3: TGTGCCAGCAGTGACCCCGGGGGGCGATCCACAGATACGCAGTATTTT. Amino acids: CASSDPGGRSTDTQYF.

This sequence joins TRBV6-1 and TRBJ1-1; D may be TRBD1 (6 bases). V lost 5 bases, J lost 10 bases, and 20 bases lay in between. Germline V lookup: CDR1 MNHNS, CDR2 SASEGT. This CDR3 comprises 14 residues. CDR3 DNA sequence: TGTGCCAGCAGTTCCACAGGGAGGGGAACTACAGCTTTCTTT. It translates to CASSSTGRGTTAFF.

This sequence joins TRBV7-9 and TRBJ2-7; TRBD1 aligns across 7 bases. The J segment lost 0 bases and the V segment lost 4 bases, leaving 3 bases of the junction unmatched. CDR1 and CDR2 from the germline V gene are SEHNR and FQNEAQ (reference sequence). The CDR3 length is 14 residues. The DNA of the CDR3 is TGTGCCAGCAGCTCCGGGACAGCCTCCTACGAGCAGTACTTC. Translation gives CASSSGTASYEQYF.

The chain carries TRBV14 and TRBJ1-2, with D perhaps TRBD1 (5 bases). The CDR3 has 15 residues. CDR1 is SGHDN, CDR2 FVKESK, per germline. V lost 3 bases, J lost 7 bases, and 18 bases lay in between. The chain's CDR3 is CASSHRGVGALGYTF. In DNA, the CDR3 is TGTGCCAGCAGCCACCGAGGGGTAGGGGCCCTTGGCTACACCTTC.

The CDR3 spells CASKKGQGFYEQYF. As DNA, the CDR3 is TGTGCCAGCAAAAAGGGGCAGGGCTTCTACGAGCAGTACTTC. The rearrangement links TRBV6-6 to TRBJ2-7, with D perhaps matching TRBD1 (5 bases). The CDR3 runs to 14 residues. Germline lookup yields CDR1 MNHNY and CDR2 SVGAGI (reference sequence). Trimming took off 7 bases at V and 3 bases at J, with 16 bases between the two ends.

This chain uses TRBV19 with TRBJ2-6; 7 nucleotides align to TRBD1. CDR1 is LNHDA and CDR2 is SQIVND in the germline V gene (reference sequence). The CDR3 spans 18 residues. Losses at the gene ends were 5 bases for V and 5 bases for J; bases not matched to a gene: 15. This chain's CDR3 is CASSARQGFRSRANVLTF. As DNA, the CDR3 is TGTGCCAGTAGTGCCCGACAGGGATTTCGTTCTAGGGCCAACGTCCTGACTTTC.

This clone showed up just once. The chain employs TRBV7-2 and TRBJ2-3; D is unresolved. V lost 5 bases to trimming and J lost 5 bases, with 11 bases between them. The germline V gene encodes CDR1 SGHTA and CDR2 FQGNSA. CDR3 length equals 13 residues. CDR3 bases: TGTGCCAGCAGCCGAAATCCGGGAGATACGCAGTATTTT. Its protein product is CASSRNPGDTQYF.

The V call is TRBV20-1, the J call TRBJ2-7, with D perhaps being TRBD1 or TRBD2 (6 bases each). CDR1 and CDR2 from the germline V gene are DFQATT and SNEGSKA (reference sequence). This CDR3 comprises 9 residues. Trimming took 5 bases from V and 9 from J, leaving 8 bases between them. The CDR3 DNA reads TGCAGTGCTGGGGGGCGGCAGTACTTC. It specifies CSAGGRQYF.

This clone has more than one count but fewer than ten. V gene TRBV9 combines with J gene TRBJ2-2; D not resolved. V gave up 1 base and J gave up 3 bases, with 7 bases separating them. This CDR3 is 14 amino acids long. Germline CDR1 reads SGDLS; CDR2 reads YYNGEE. The CDR3 loop is CASSVFGDTGELFF. In DNA form, the CDR3 reads TGTGCCAGCAGCGTATTTGGGGACACCGGGGAGCTGTTTTTT.